The rows below give T cell receptor beta chains drawn from one sample of a study of T cell responses to AZD1222 COVID-19 vaccine. The repertoire was sequenced with immunoSEQ multiplex PCR; TCRdb's copy has only in-frame clones and lacks some. Altogether 100,000 to 150,000 clones are present, just over 85% being singletons, with the ten largest covering about a fifth. Sequences were derived from peripheral blood, sampled on day 0 of AZD1222 vaccination. These receptors came from an adult in good health. Each CDR3 is given with its conserved first and last residue. The D gene is left open where the match is weak. Not every row has a clone size; where given, it reads once, few, many or a size class.

>TRBJ2-1|NA|TRBV9|TRBD2
TGTGCCAGCAGCCCTAACCCCAGCGGGAACTCCTACAATGAGCAGTTCTTC
CASSPNPSGNSYNEQFF
>TRBJ1-1|NA|TRBV10-2|TRBD1
TGCGCCAGCACCCCGGGACAGGGGCAAGCTTTCTTT
CASTPGQGQAFF
>TRBJ2-2|NA|TRBV2|TRBD1
TGTGCCAGCCACTTCGGGACAGGGGGCTCAGGGCGCATTTTTCCCGGGGAGCTGTTTTTT
CASHFGTGGSGRIFPGELFF
>TRBJ1-2|NA|TRBV29-1|TRBD1
TGCAGCGCTATGCCCGGCCTACAGGGGGGCTACACCTTC
CSAMPGLQGGYTF
>TRBJ2-1|NA|TRBV19|TRBD1
TGTGCCAGTAGCCCGAGACAGGGGGATTACAATGAGCAGTTCTTC
CASSPRQGDYNEQFF
>TRBJ2-5|NA|TRBV5-4|TRBD1
TGTGCCAGCAGCTTGGATGGGGACAGACAGACCCAGTACTTC
CASSLDGDRQTQYF
>TRBJ2-7|NA|TRBV5-4|TRBD1
TGTGCCAGCAGCTTGGCCCCAGGGGGCGAGTACGAGCAGTACTTC
CASSLAPGGEYEQYF
>TRBJ1-1|few|TRBV7-9|NA
TGTGCCAGCAGCCCTGTATTAGAGGGCACTGAAGCTTTCTTT
CASSPVLEGTEAFF
>TRBJ2-2|NA|TRBV7-2|TRBD2
TGTGCCAGCAGCAAACTAGCGGGGGTTCCCGGGGAGCTGTTTTTT
CASSKLAGVPGELFF
>TRBJ2-7|NA|TRBV6-2/TRBV6-3|TRBD2
TGTGCCAGCAGTTACGGGGGAGCGGGGGACTCCTACGAGCAGTACTTC
CASSYGGAGDSYEQYF
>TRBJ1-3|NA|TRBV5-1|NA
TGCGCCAGCAGCTTGCAGGGAAATCCGGACACCATATATTTT
CASSLQGNPDTIYF
>TRBJ2-4|few|TRBV7-2|TRBD2
TGTGCCAGCAGCTTAGAAACTAGCGGGGGAGCCAAAAACATTCAGTACTTC
CASSLETSGGAKNIQYF
>TRBJ2-2|NA|TRBV7-3|NA
TGTGCCAGCAGCCTACACCAGATGGAGCACGGGGAGCTGTTTTTT
CASSLHQMEHGELFF
>TRBJ2-5|NA|TRBV14|TRBD2
TGTGCCAGCAGCCAGCTGGCGGGGAGGGGCCAAGAGACCCAGTACTTC
CASSQLAGRGQETQYF
>TRBJ1-2|NA|TRBV12-3/TRBV12-4|TRBD1
TGTGCCAGCAGTCTTGGGACAGGGCACAACACCTTC
CASSLGTGHNTF
>TRBJ1-1|NA|TRBV18|NA
TGTGCCAGCTCACCAGGTAGAAACACTGAAGCTTTCTTT
CASSPGRNTEAFF
>TRBJ2-7|NA|TRBV5-5|NA
TGTGCCAACTCCTTTGCTCCTCAGGACTACGAGCAGTACTTC
CANSFAPQDYEQYF
>TRBJ1-3|once|TRBV11-1|NA
TGTGCCAGCAGCTTGCGGGGTTTCGGAAACACCATATATTTT
CASSLRGFGNTIYF
>TRBJ2-7|NA|TRBV6-5|NA
TGTGCCAGCAGTTACGGACCTTCCGAGCAGTACTTC
CASSYGPSEQYF
>TRBJ1-6|NA|TRBV3-1/TRBV3-2|TRBD1
TGTGCCAGCAGCCCAATTACTCTACCGGGACAGGGTAGTTCACCCCTCCACTTT
CASSPITLPGQGSSPLHF
>TRBJ2-2|NA|TRBV11-3|NA
TGTGCCAGCAGCTTGAGCGGTCGCGGGGAGCTGTTTTTT
CASSLSGRGELFF
>TRBJ1-2|NA|TRBV6-5|NA
TGTGCCAGCAGGACCGGAGTGGGGCGGACGGATGGCTACACCTTC
CASRTGVGRTDGYTF
>TRBJ2-6|once|TRBV7-6|TRBD1
TGTGCCAGCAGCGACCTACAGGGGGCGAGATCTGCTGGGGCCAACGTCCTGACTTTC
CASSDLQGARSAGANVLTF
>TRBJ2-7|once|TRBV4-1|TRBD1
TGCGCCAGCAGCCACTCCCCTCTCCGCCGGACAGGGGCTCACGAGCAGTACTTC
CASSHSPLRRTGAHEQYF
>TRBJ2-1|NA|TRBV7-2|NA
TGTGCCAGCAGCTTCATCGGGGGAGCCCCCGGCAATGAGCAGTTCTTC
CASSFIGGAPGNEQFF
>TRBJ2-7|once|TRBV11-2|NA
TGTGCCAGCAGGCCCAGTAAATCTAACGAGCAGTACTTC
CASRPSKSNEQYF
>TRBJ2-1|NA|TRBV28|NA
TGTGCCAGCAGTTTACCTCACGTACGGCCCTTAGAGGGGTTCTTC
CASSLPHVRPLEGFF
>TRBJ2-1|once|TRBV5-1|TRBD2
TGCGCCAGCAGCCAAGGGACTAGCGGGGCCAATGAGCAGTTCTTC
CASSQGTSGANEQFF
>TRBJ2-2|once|TRBV15|TRBD1
TGTGCCACCAGTCTGAGACAGGGGTTCGCCGGGGAGCTGTTTTTT
CATSLRQGFAGELFF
>TRBJ1-1|NA|TRBV6-5|NA
TGTGCCAGCAGTTACTTGGAGAACACTGAAGCTTTCTTT
CASSYLENTEAFF
>TRBJ2-3|NA|TRBV7-7|TRBD2
TGTGCTAGCAGCTTACTCCCGGGGGGGACCTACACAGATACGCAGTATTTT
CASSLLPGGTYTDTQYF
>TRBJ1-6|NA|TRBV7-9|NA
TGTGCCAGCAGCTTGGGCGGACCCCTCCACTTT
CASSLGGPLHF
>TRBJ1-1|NA|TRBV11-2|NA
TGTGCCAGCAGCTCACGAACTGAAGCTTTCTTT
CASSSRTEAFF
>TRBJ1-2|once|TRBV4-3|NA
TGCGCCAGCAGCCCTGGACTCGCCCTAGGCTATGGCTACACCTTC
CASSPGLALGYGYTF
>TRBJ2-1|NA|TRBV7-8|NA
TGTGCCAGCAGCCTGCCTCGGAGGGTCCGGCCGTACAATGAGCAGTTCTTC
CASSLPRRVRPYNEQFF
>TRBJ1-1|once|TRBV6-4|NA
TGTGCCAGCAGGGTGGCCTCGGGGGGAACTGAAGCTTTCTTT
CASRVASGGTEAFF
>TRBJ1-2|NA|TRBV7-2|NA
TGTGCCAGCAGCTTCCGGGGGAACTATGGCTACACCTTC
CASSFRGNYGYTF
>TRBJ2-2|NA|TRBV5-1|NA
TGCGCCAGCAGCGCAAATTCACAGGGGCGCGGGACCGCCGGGGAGCTGTTTTTT
CASSANSQGRGTAGELFF
>TRBJ1-3|NA|TRBV15|NA
TGTGCCACCAGCAGAGCGAGGACAGCGGGAAACACCATATATTTT
CATSRARTAGNTIYF
>TRBJ1-1|NA|TRBV19|NA
TGTGCCAGTAGTATAAGACGGGGCACTGAAGCTTTCTTT
CASSIRRGTEAFF
>TRBJ1-6|NA|TRBV21-1|NA
TGTGCCAGCCCCCCCCCAGGACCGGGGGGCTCACCCCTCCACTTT
CASPPPGPGGSPLHF
>TRBJ2-1|NA|TRBV6-2/TRBV6-3|NA
TGTGCCAGCAGTTACTCTGACAATGAGCAGTTCTTC
CASSYSDNEQFF
>TRBJ1-2|NA|TRBV28|TRBD1
TGTGCCAGCAGGGACCGGGACAGGATATATGGCTACACCTTC
CASRDRDRIYGYTF
>TRBJ1-4|NA|TRBV10-1|NA
TGCGCCAGCAGTGAGTCGCGGGATGAAAAACTGTTTTTT
CASSESRDEKLFF